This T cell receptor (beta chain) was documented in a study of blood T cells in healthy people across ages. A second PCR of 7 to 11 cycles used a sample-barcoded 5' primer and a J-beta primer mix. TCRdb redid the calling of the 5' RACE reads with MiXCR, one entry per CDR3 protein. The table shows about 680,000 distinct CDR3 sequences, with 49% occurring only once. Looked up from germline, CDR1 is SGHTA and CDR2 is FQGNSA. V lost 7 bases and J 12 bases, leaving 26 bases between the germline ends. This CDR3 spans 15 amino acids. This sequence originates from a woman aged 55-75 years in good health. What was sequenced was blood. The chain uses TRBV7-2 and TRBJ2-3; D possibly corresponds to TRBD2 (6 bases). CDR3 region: CASKFKGGSIYPQYF. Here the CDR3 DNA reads TGTGCCAGCAAATTCAAGGGAGGCTCAATCTACCCCCAGTATTTT.